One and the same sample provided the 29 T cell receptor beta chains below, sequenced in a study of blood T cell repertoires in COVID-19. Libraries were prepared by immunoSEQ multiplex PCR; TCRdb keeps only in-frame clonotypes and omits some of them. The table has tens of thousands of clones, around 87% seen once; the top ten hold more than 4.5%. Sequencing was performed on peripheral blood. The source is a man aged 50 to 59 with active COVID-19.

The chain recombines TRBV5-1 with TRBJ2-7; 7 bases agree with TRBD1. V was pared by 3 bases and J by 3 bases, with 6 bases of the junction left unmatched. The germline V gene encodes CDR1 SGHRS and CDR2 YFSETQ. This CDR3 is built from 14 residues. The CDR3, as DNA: TGCGCCAGCAGCTCCCGAACAGGGGTCTACGAGCAGTACTTC. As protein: CASSSRTGVYEQYF. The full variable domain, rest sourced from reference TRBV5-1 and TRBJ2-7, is KAGVTQTPRYLIKTRGQQVTLSCSPISGHRSVSWYQQTPGQGLQFLFEYFSETQRNKGNFPGRFSGRQFSNSRSEMNVSTLELGDSALYLCASSSRTGVYEQYFGPGTRLTVT.

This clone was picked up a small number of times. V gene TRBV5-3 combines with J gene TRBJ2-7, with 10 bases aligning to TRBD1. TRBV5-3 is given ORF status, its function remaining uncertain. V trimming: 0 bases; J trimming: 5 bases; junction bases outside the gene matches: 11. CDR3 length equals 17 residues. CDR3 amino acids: CARSLARTGTGVHEQYF. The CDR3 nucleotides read TGTGCCAGAAGCTTGGCCAGAACAGGGACAGGGGTTCACGAGCAGTACTTC.

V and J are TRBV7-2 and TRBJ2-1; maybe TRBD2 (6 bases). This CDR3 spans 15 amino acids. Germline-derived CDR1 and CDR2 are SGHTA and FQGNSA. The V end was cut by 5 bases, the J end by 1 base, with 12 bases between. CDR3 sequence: CASSPQRVSYNEQFF. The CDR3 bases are TGTGCCAGCAGCCCCCAGCGGGTATCCTACAATGAGCAGTTCTTC.

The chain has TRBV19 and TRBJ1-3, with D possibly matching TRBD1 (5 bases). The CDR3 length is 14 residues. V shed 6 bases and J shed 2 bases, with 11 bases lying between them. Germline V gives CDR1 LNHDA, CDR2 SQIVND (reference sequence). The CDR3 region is CASRQGVAGNTIYF. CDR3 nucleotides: TGTGCCAGTAGACAAGGGGTGGCTGGAAACACCATATATTTT.

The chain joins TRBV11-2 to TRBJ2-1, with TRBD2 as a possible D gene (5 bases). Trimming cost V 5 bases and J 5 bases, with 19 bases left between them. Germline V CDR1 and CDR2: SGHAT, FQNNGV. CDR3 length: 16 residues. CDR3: CASSLPEGRVDNEQFF. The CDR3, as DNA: TGTGCCAGCAGCCTTCCCGAGGGAAGGGTAGACAATGAGCAGTTCTTC.

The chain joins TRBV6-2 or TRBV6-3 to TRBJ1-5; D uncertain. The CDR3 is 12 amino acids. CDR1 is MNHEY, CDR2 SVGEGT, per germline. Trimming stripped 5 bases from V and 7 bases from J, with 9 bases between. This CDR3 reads CASSRLKQPQHF. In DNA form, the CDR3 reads TGTGCCAGCAGTCGACTCAAACAGCCCCAGCATTTT.

The CDR3: CASSQDLVTGSGYTF. CDR3 sequence (DNA): TGCGCCAGCAGCCAAGATTTAGTGACAGGGAGCGGCTACACCTTC. The rearrangement links TRBV4-1 to TRBJ1-2; 7 nucleotides line up with TRBD1. V dropped 0 bases and J dropped 8; count of bases not matched to a gene: 9. Germline V gene data show CDR1 as MGHRA and CDR2 as YSYEKL. This CDR3 has 15 residues.

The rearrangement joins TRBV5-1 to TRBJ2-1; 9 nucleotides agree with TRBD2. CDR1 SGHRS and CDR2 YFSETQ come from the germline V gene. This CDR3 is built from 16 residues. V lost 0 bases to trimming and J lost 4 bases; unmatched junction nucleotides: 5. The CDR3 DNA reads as TGCGCCAGCAGCTTGGCCCCCAGCGGGGGGTACAATGAGCAGTTCTTC. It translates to CASSLAPSGGYNEQFF.

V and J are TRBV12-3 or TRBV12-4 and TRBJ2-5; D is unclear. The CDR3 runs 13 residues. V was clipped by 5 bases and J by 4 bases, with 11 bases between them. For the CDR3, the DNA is TGTGCCAGCAGTCGTCGCCGAGGAGAGACCCAGTACTTC. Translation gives CASSRRRGETQYF.

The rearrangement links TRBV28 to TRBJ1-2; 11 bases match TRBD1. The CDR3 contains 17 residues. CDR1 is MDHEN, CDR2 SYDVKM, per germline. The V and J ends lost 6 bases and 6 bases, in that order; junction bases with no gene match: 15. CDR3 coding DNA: TGTGCCAGCAGGCCACCATGGACAGGGGGCCGAGGAGATGGCTACACCTTC. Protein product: CASRPPWTGGRGDGYTF.

CDR3 sequence (DNA): TGTGCCAGCAGCCAGGGCCAGGGGGGTGCAACTAATGAAAAACTGTTTTTT. Protein: CASSQGQGGATNEKLFF. V gene TRBV11-2 combines with J gene TRBJ1-4; 7 bases agree with TRBD1. Germline loops: CDR1 SGHAT, CDR2 FQNNGV. The CDR3 contains 17 residues. V shed 5 bases, J shed 0 bases, and the junction held 9 bases outside the gene matches.

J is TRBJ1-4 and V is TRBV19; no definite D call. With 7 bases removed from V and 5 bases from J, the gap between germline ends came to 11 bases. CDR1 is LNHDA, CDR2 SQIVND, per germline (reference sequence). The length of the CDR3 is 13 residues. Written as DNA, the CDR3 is TGTGCCAGTAAGCGGGGTAAAAATGAAAAACTGTTTTTT. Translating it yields CASKRGKNEKLFF. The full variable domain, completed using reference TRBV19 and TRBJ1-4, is DGGITQSPKYLFRKEGQNVTLSCEQNLNHDAMYWYRQDPGQGLRLIYYSQIVNDFQKGDIAEGYSVSREKKESFPLTVTSAQKNPTAFYLCASKRGKNEKLFFGSGTQLSVL.

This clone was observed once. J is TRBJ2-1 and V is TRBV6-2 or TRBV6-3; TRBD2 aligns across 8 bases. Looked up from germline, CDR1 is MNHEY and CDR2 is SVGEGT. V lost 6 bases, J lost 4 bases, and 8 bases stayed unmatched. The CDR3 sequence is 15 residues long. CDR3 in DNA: TGTGCCAGCAGCCCCTTGGTAGCGGGATACAATGAGCAGTTCTTC. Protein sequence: CASSPLVAGYNEQFF.

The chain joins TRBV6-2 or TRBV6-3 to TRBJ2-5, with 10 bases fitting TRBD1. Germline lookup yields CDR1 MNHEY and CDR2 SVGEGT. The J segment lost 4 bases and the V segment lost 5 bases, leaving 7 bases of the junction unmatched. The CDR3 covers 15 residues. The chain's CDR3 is CASSQPGQGRETQYF. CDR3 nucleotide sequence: TGTGCCAGCAGTCAACCGGGACAGGGGAGAGAGACCCAGTACTTC.

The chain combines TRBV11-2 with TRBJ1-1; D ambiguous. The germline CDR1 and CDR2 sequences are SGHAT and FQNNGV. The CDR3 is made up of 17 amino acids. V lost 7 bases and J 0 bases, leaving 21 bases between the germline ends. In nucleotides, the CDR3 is TGTGCCAGCACCTACCCCCGGGGTGGTAGCATGAACACTGAAGCTTTCTTT. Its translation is CASTYPRGGSMNTEAFF.

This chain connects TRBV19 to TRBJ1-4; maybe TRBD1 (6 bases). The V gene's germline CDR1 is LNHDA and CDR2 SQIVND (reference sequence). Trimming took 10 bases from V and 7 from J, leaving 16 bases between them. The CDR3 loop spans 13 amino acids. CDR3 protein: CATLGGFGEKLFF. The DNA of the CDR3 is TGTGCCACCCTAGGGGGATTCGGTGAAAAACTGTTTTTT.

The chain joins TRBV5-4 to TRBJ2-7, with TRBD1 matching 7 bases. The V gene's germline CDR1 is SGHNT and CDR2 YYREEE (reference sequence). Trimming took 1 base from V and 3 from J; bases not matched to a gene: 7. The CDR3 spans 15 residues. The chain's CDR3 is CASSLPGTVNYEQYF. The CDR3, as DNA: TGTGCCAGCAGCTTGCCCGGGACAGTCAACTACGAGCAGTACTTC.

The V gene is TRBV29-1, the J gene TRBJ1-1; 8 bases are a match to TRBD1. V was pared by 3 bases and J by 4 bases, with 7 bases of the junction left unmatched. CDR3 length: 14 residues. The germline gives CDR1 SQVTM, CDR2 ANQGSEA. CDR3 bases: TGCAGCGTTGATAGGGGGGGGACAGGCACTGAAGCTTTCTTT. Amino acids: CSVDRGGTGTEAFF.

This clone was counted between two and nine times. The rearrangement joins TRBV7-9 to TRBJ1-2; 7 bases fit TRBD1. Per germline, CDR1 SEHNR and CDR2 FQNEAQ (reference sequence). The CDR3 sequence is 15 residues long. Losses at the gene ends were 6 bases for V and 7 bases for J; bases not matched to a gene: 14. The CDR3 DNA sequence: TGTGCCAGCAGTCCTACGGCGACAGGGAATAGTGGCTACACCTTC. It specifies CASSPTATGNSGYTF. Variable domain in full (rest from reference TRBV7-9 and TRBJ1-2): DTGVSQNPRHKITKRGQNVTFRCDPISEHNRLYWYRQTLGQGPEFLTYFQNEAQLEKSRLLSDRFSAERPKGSFSTLEIQRTEQGDSAMYLCASSPTATGNSGYTFGSGTRLTVV.

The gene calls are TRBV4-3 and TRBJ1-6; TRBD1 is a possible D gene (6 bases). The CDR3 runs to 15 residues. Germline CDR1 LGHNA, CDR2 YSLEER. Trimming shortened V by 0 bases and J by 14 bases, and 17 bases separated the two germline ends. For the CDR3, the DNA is TGCGCCAGCAGCCAAGAAGTCGGGGGGGCTGGAGCCCTCCACTTT. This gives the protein CASSQEVGGAGALHF.

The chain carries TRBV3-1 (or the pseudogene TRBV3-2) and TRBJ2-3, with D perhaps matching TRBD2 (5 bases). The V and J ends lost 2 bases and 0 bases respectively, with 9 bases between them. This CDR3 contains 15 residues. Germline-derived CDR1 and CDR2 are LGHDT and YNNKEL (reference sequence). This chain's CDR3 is CASSQPRGSTDTQYF. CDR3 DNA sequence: TGTGCCAGCAGCCAACCCCGCGGGAGCACAGATACGCAGTATTTT.

This CDR3 reads CASSPRRALGYGYTF. As DNA, the CDR3 is TGTGCCAGCAGCCCCCGACGCGCCCTAGGTTATGGCTACACCTTC. The chain is built from TRBV13 and TRBJ1-2; D gene unclear. This CDR3 has 15 amino acids. CDR1 and CDR2 (germline): PRHDT, FYEKMQ (reference sequence). V was cut by 5 bases and J by 5 bases, with 18 bases left in between.

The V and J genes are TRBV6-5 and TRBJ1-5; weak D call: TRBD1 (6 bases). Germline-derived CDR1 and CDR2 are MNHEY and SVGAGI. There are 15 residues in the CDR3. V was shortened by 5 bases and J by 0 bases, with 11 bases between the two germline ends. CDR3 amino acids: CASSTDRYSNQPQHF. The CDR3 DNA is TGTGCCAGCAGTACCGACAGGTATAGCAATCAGCCCCAGCATTTT.

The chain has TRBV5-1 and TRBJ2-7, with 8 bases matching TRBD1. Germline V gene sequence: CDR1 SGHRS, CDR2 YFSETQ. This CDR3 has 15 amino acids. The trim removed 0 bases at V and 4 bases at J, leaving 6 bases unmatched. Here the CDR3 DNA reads TGCGCCAGCAGCTTGGATCGGACAGGGTGGTACGAGCAGTACTTC. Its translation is CASSLDRTGWYEQYF.

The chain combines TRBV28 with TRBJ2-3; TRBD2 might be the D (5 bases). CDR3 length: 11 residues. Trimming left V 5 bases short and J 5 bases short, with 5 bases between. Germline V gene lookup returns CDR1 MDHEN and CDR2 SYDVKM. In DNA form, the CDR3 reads TGTGCCAGCAGTACTAGAGATACGCAGTATTTT. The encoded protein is CASSTRDTQYF.

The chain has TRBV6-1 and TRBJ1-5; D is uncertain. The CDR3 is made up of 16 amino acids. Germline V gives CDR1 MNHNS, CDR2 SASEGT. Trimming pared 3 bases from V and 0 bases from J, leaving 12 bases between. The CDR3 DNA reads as TGTGCCAGCAGTGACCGGGAACTATATAGCAATCAGCCCCAGCATTTT. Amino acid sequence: CASSDRELYSNQPQHF.

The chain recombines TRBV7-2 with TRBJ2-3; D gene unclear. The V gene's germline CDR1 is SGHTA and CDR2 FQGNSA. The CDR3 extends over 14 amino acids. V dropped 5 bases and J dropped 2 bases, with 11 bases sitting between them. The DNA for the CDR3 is TGTGCCAGCAGCCCCCGCGGAATCACAGATACGCAGTATTTT. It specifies CASSPRGITDTQYF. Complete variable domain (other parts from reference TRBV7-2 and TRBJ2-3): GAGVSQSPSNKVTEKGKDVELRCDPISGHTALYWYRQSLGQGLEFLIYFQGNSAPDKSGLPSDRFSAERTGGSVSTLTIQRTQQEDSAVYLCASSPRGITDTQYFGPGTRLTVL.

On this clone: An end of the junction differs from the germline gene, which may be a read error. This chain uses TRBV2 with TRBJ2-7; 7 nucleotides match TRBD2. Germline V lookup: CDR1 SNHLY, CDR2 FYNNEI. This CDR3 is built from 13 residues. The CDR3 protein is CASSEADSGPPCF. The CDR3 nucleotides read TGTGCCAGCAGTGAAGCTGATAGCGGGCCTCCTTGTTTC.

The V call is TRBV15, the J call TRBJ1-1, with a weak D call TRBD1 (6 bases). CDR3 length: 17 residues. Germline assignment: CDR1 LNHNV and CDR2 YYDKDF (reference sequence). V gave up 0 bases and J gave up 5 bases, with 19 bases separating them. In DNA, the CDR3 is TGTGCCACCAGCAGAGAGAAGGGAACAGGGCCGGAGACTGAAGCTTTCTTT. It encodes CATSREKGTGPETEAFF.